This T cell receptor (beta chain) was recovered during a study of cytotoxic CD8 clonotypes in ibrutinib-treated CLL. Findings of the study overall: Clonality was higher at baseline than in age-matched healthy donors and tracked circulating CD8+ T-cell counts.

The germline V and J ends were trimmed by 2 bases and 1 base, with 20 bases remaining between them. Germline V gives CDR1 MNHEY, CDR2 SMNVEV (reference sequence). The CDR3 runs 18 residues. The method was immunoSEQ multiplex PCR; TCRdb's version includes in-frame clones alone and lacks a portion of them. Of some 290,000 clones listed, about 77% were seen once; the top ten hold over 5.5%. As regards this clone: Its antigen is currently unknown.

The sequence was collected from a human donor with chronic lymphocytic leukemia. This chain uses TRBV27 with TRBJ2-5, with D maybe TRBD2 (6 bases). The sequencing here drew on PBMCs, taken before ibrutinib treatment. CDR3 in amino acids: CASSLGRRTGVIQETQYF. CDR3 coding DNA: TGTGCCAGCAGTTTAGGGCGACGGACGGGAGTAATCCAAGAGACCCAGTACTTC.